The T cell receptor beta chain under discussion was sequenced for a study of blood T cell repertoires in COVID-19. Overall study context: Specimens from acute and convalescent COVID-19 originated in the United States, Italy and Spain.

Per the study methods: Scientists estimated how many nucleated cells there were by amplifying reference gene primers. TCRdb keeps only in-frame clones here, not all; method: immunoSEQ multiplex PCR. That table gives V, J and clone size, and the DNA gave D and trimming. The top ten clones hold about 3% of a sample with 150,000 or so clones, around 74% of them seen once. Germline CDR1 is MNHNS and CDR2 is SASEGT. This CDR3 comprises 16 residues. Trimming took 1 base from V and 0 from J, leaving 10 bases between them. The sample was peripheral blood. The rearrangement links TRBV6-1 to TRBJ1-3, with D perhaps matching TRBD1 (5 bases). This clonotype was obtained from a woman of 80 years or more with acute or convalescent COVID-19. CDR3 DNA: TGTGCCAGCAGTGAAGGGGGCTCCCTCTCTGGAAACACCATATATTTT. This gives the protein CASSEGGSLSGNTIYF.